This T cell receptor (beta chain) came from a study of T cell repertoires in cytomegalovirus infection. Study overall: Recently identified HLA-C-restricted and well-studied HLA-B-restricted CMV epitopes were used. A matching HLA type, together with CMV infection, was signaled by public TCR beta signatures.

V was cut by 3 bases and J by 3 bases, with 0 bases left in between. There are 11 residues in the CDR3. From germline, CDR1 is LGHNT and CDR2 FRNRAP. Study-level findings and limits: In two of eight donors, the top clonotype was HLA-C-restricted CMV-specific.

TCRdb used MiXCR to reprocess the reads, holding one entry per CDR3 protein. The table includes roughly 110,000 distinct CDR3 sequences, about 30% detected once. With respect to this clonotype: Its antigen is undetermined.

Material: CD8+ T cells from cultured PBMCs, obtained from culture after CMV antigen stimulation. The clonotype comes from a human donor in good health (CMV status not recorded). Some clones in this sample may be carry-over from other donors' samples. V usage is TRBV12-5 and J usage is TRBJ2-1; D uncertain. CDR3 sequence reads: CASGFYNEQFF. The CDR3 bases are TGTGCTAGTGGTTTCTACAATGAGCAGTTCTTC.